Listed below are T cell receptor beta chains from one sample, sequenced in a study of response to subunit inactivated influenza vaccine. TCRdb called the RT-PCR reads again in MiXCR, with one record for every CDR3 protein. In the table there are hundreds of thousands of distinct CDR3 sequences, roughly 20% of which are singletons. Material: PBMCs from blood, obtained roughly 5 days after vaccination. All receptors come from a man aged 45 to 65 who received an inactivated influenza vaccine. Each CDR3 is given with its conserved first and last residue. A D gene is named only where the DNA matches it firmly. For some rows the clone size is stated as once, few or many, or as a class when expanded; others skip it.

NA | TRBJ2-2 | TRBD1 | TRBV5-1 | CASSLLGQPALFF | TGCGCCAGCAGCTTGCTGGGACAGCCTGCGCTGTTTTTT
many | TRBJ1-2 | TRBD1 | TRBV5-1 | CASSPDRPANYGYTF | TGCGCCAGCAGCCCGGACAGGCCAGCTAACTATGGCTACACCTTC
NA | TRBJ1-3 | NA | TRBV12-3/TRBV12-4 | CATNTPSNTIYF | TGTGCCACCAATACCCCATCCAACACCATATATTTT
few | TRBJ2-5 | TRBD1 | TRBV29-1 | CSDTGGQETQYF | TGCAGCGATACAGGGGGGCAAGAGACCCAGTACTTC
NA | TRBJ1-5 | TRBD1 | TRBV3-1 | CASGAGGQPQHF | TGTGCCAGCGGGGCAGGGGGTCAGCCCCAGCATTTT
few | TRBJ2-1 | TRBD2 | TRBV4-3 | CASSPMVAGSKIGDEQFF | TGCGCCAGCAGCCCCATGGTAGCGGGGTCGAAAATCGGCGATGAGCAGTTCTTC
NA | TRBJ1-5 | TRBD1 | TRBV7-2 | CASRGQANQPQHF | TGTGCCAGCAGAGGACAGGCCAATCAGCCCCAGCATTTT
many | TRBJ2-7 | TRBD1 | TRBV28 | CASSLRDRGLYEQYF | TGTGCCAGCAGTTTAAGGGACAGGGGCCTCTACGAGCAGTACTTC
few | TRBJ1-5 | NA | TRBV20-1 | CSARLTALFNQPQHF | TGCAGTGCTAGACTGACAGCCCTCTTTAATCAGCCCCAGCATTTT
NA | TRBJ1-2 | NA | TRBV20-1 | CSARERINYGYTF | TGCAGTGCTAGAGAACGGATTAACTATGGCTACACCTTC
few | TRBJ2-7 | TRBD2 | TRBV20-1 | CSARDAGLATRGEQYF | TGCAGTGCTAGAGATGCGGGACTAGCGACCCGGGGCGAGCAGTACTTC
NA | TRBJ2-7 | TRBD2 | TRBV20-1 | CSASSGIGSYEQYF | TGCAGTGCCAGTAGCGGGATTGGGTCCTACGAGCAGTACTTC
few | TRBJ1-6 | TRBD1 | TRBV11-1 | CASSRIPGGTSPLHF | TGTGCCAGCAGCCGTATTCCAGGGGGCACTTCACCCCTCCACTTT
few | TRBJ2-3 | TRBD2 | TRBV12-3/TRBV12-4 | CASSFPQREGYTQYF | TGTGCCAGCAGTTTTCCCCAGCGGGAGGGGTATACGCAGTATTTT
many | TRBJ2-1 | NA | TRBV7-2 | CASTPNAARIEQFF | TGTGCCAGCACCCCCAATGCGGCTAGGATTGAGCAGTTCTTC
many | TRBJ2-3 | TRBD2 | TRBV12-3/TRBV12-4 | CASSLRVLAVDTQYF | TGTGCCAGCAGTTTAAGAGTTCTAGCGGTAGATACGCAGTATTTT
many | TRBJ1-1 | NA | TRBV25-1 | CASTEGTEAFF | TGTGCCAGCACAGAAGGGACTGAAGCTTTCTTT
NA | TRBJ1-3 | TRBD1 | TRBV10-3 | CATGQGGGNTIYF | TGTGCCACTGGACAGGGTGGCGGAAACACCATATATTTT
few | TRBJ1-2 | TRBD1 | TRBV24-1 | CATSDPGTGVGYTF | TGTGCCACCAGTGACCCCGGGACAGGGGTTGGCTACACCTTC
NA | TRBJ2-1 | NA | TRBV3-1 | CASSQVSPWGEYNEQFF | TGTGCCAGCAGCCAAGTGTCCCCTTGGGGGGAATACAATGAGCAGTTCTTC
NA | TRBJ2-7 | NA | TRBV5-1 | CASSLDRASGEQYF | TGCGCCAGCAGCTTGGACAGGGCTTCGGGCGAGCAGTACTTC
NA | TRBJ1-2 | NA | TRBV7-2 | CASSLVVQGYTF | TGTGCCAGCAGCTTAGTGGTTCAAGGCTACACCTTC
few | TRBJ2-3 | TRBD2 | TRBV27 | CASGLEVAGVDTQYF | TGTGCCAGCGGACTCGAAGTAGCGGGGGTAGATACGCAGTATTTT
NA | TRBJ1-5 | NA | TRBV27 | CASSTTGTHSNQPQHF | TGTGCCAGCAGTACCACAGGGACCCATAGCAATCAGCCCCAGCATTTT
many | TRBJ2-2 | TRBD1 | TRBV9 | CASSQGETGELFF | TGTGCCAGCAGCCAGGGGGAAACCGGGGAGCTGTTTTTT
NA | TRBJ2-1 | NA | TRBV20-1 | CSARDESGSSYNEQFF | TGCAGTGCTAGAGACGAATCAGGAAGCTCCTACAATGAGCAGTTCTTC
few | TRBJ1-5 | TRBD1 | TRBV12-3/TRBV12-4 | CASSWIPGQGADQPQHF | TGTGCCAGCAGTTGGATTCCGGGACAGGGGGCGGATCAGCCCCAGCATTTT
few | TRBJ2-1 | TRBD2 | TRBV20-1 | CSSQRRLAGGPGEQFF | TGCAGTTCCCAAAGGAGGCTAGCGGGAGGACCGGGTGAGCAGTTCTTC
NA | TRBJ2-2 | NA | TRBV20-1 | CSAEPRGRPGELFF | TGCAGTGCAGAGCCCAGGGGTCGTCCTGGGGAGCTGTTTTTT
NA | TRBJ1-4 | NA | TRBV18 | CASSPPGLGGEKLFF | TGTGCCAGCTCACCACCGGGACTCGGGGGTGAAAAACTGTTTTTT
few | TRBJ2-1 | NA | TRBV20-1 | CSADSPRLQADEQFF | TGCAGTGCTGACTCTCCGAGACTCCAAGCCGATGAGCAGTTCTTC
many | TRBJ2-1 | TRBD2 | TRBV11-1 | CASSVAGEVGEQFF | TGTGCCAGCAGCGTAGCGGGAGAGGTCGGTGAGCAGTTCTTC
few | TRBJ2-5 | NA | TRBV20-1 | CSASTVMDSQETQYF | TGCAGTGCTAGTACCGTTATGGACAGCCAAGAGACCCAGTACTTC
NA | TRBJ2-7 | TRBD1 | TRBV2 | CASSSDWTGPKSYEQYF | TGTGCCAGCAGTTCTGATTGGACAGGGCCCAAGTCCTACGAGCAGTACTTC
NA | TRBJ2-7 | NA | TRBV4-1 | CASSPWVNYEQYF | TGCGCCAGCAGCCCTTGGGTTAACTACGAGCAGTACTTC
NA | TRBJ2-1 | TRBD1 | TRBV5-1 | CASSFSSGQRYNEQFF | TGCGCCAGCAGCTTTTCCTCGGGACAGAGGTACAATGAGCAGTTCTTC
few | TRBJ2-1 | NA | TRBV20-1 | CSARDFEGGTYNEQFF | TGCAGTGCTAGAGATTTTGAGGGAGGAACGTACAATGAGCAGTTCTTC
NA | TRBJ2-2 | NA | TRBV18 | CASSPPYLNTGELFF | TGTGCCAGCTCACCACCGTACCTAAACACCGGGGAGCTGTTTTTT
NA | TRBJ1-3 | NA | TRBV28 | CASSLSAYKPSGNTIYF | TGTGCCAGCAGTTTAAGTGCCTACAAACCCTCTGGAAACACCATATATTTT
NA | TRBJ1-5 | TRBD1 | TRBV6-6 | CASRRTGDQPQHF | TGTGCCAGCAGACGGACAGGAGATCAGCCCCAGCATTTT
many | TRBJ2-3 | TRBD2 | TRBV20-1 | CSALAGGLGTDTQYF | TGCAGTGCTTTAGCGGGGGGGCTCGGGACAGATACGCAGTATTTT
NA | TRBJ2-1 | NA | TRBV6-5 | CASRYRDPLGEQFF | TGTGCCAGCAGATACCGGGACCCCCTCGGTGAGCAGTTCTTC